This T cell receptor (beta chain) was captured in a study of blood T cell repertoires in COVID-19 (TCRdb year 2020). With regard to the full study: Samples from collaborators originated in the United States, Italy and Spain and spanned both the acute and convalescent phases of COVID-19. The samples were drawn from the first 160 participants of the ongoing ImmuneRACE study and from over a thousand subjects provided by 6 global collaborators. Subjects who had been exposed to COVID-19, were actively infected with it, or had recovered from it provided the deeply sampled blood TCRbeta repertoires that made up the dataset. The repertoires were released in a freely available public database meant as a resource for research on the immune response to SARS-CoV-2. Nearly every sample came with metadata listing a de-identified subject ID, COVID-19 status, age in years and sex. The prospective study material was composed of cDNA or gDNA derived from T cells, B-cell-depleted T cells, or PBMCs. HLA class I and class II types, where available, came from metadata supplied by the sample provider rather than from assay-based typing. Results the study describes overall, beyond this receptor: The quantity of clinical and demographic metadata differed by source and by participant and was supplied without curation.

TCRbeta CDR3 regions were amplified from genomic DNA using the immunoSEQ Assay, a bias-controlled multiplex PCR. In the authors' own workflow: The number of nucleated cells in each sample was estimated by amplification of reference gene primers within the assay. To quantify the absolute abundance of each unique TCRbeta CDR3 rearrangement, sequence reads were collapsed and filtered. For each sample, productive Simpson clonality was calculated by taking the square root of Simpson's diversity index across productive rearrangements. Entries here come from immuneACCESS through TCRdb and include only in-frame sequences with V and J called. Some clones fail to appear in such tables; in the studies checked, an unresolved V gene covers under half of the shortfall, and the cause of the remainder is unknown. That table supplies the V and J calls and clone size; D and trimming were determined from the DNA. The sample table shows over 150,000 clones, and roughly 91% are seen once. 2% to 2.5% of the sample goes to the ten largest clones.

Samples from volunteer blood donors who had recovered from COVID-19 were contributed by a second Seattle source. Whole blood was collected in K2EDTA tubes by collaborating institutions according to the institutions' own protocols. For TCRbeta analysis, collaborator samples were shipped as frozen whole blood, as isolated PBMCs, or as DNA extracted from either sample type. Comment on this clone: Its specific antigen is unknown. Base qualities are not recorded, but no much larger clone differs from it by a single base.

The germline V gene (reference sequence) supplies CDR1 SGHNT and CDR2 YYREEE. Deletion took 0 bases off V and 4 bases off J, with a span of 11 bases between the germline ends. The CDR3 covers 15 residues, taking in both the cysteine and the phenylalanine. Only the CDR3 DNA is retained, 45 bases long and in frame from the first base. Sequencing was carried out using peripheral blood. The sequence joins TRBV5-4 to TRBJ2-1, and the D gene may be TRBD1, 5 bases matching. This clonotype was obtained from a man aged 50-59 years who had recovered from COVID-19. CDR3 sequence: CASSLGGGKYNEQFF. The sequence in DNA is TGTGCCAGCAGCTTGGGGGGCGGAAAATACAATGAGCAGTTCTTC.